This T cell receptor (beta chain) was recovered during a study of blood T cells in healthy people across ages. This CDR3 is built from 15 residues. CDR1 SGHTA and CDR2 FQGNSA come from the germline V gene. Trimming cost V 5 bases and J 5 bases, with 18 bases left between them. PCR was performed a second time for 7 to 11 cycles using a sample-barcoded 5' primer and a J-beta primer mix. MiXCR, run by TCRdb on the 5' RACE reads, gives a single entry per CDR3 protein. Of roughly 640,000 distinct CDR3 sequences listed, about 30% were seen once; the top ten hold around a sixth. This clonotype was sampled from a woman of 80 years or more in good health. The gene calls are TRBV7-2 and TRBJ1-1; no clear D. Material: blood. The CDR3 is CASSLRTQTGTEAFF. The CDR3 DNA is TGTGCCAGCAGCCTCCGGACTCAAACGGGGACTGAAGCTTTCTTT.